This TCR beta chain emerged from a study of cytomegalovirus exposure and HLA in healthy donors. With respect to this clone: The antigen is undetermined.

Whole-study findings and limits: A missense variant in DCLRE1C was later tied to TCR beta V- and J-gene trimming. In vitro work confirmed that a few CMV-associated chains recognize CMV antigens. Later analysis indicated greater clonal expansion among HLA-associated TCR beta chains than among equally common other chains.

The CDR3 spans 18 residues. Per the germline V gene, CDR1 is GTSNPN and CDR2 is SVGIG (reference sequence). The V gene end was trimmed by 8 bases and the J gene end by 0 bases; junction bases not matched to a gene: 18. Primers for the PCR totalled 60 Vbeta and 13 Jbeta. TCRdb's table, derived via immunoSEQ multiplex PCR, lists solely in-frame clones and lacks some. This sample's table reports around 35,000 clones. The rearrangement joins TRBV30 to TRBJ1-4, with TRBD1 matching 7 bases. This clonotype was sampled from a woman aged 40 to 55 in good health and CMV-seropositive. The material sequenced was PBMCs. The CDR3 DNA reads TGTGCCCGCCTCGGACCGGGACAGTTGGCTGCAACTAATGAAAAACTGTTTTTT. Residues: CARLGPGQLAATNEKLFF. The whole variable domain, filled in from reference TRBV30 and TRBJ1-4, reads SQTIHQWPATLVQPVGSPLSLECTVEGTSNPNLYWYRQAAGRGLQLLFYSVGIGQISSEVPQNLSASRPQDRQFILSSKKLLLSDSGFYLCARLGPGQLAATNEKLFFGSGTQLSVL.